This T cell receptor (beta chain) was identified in a study of patients and donors after allogeneic stem cell transplantation. The V gene's germline CDR1 is LNHDA and CDR2 SQIVND (reference sequence). The length of the CDR3 is 13 residues. The germline V and J ends were trimmed by 7 bases and 10 bases, with 17 bases remaining between them. From the RT-PCR reads, TCRdb called clonotypes with MiXCR, one entry per CDR3 protein. This sample has about a million distinct CDR3 sequences, with approximately 18% found just once. Sequencing was carried out using blood, either unsorted or a sorted T cell fraction (not recorded which). V usage is TRBV19 and J usage is TRBJ2-1, with D maybe TRBD1 (6 bases). This clonotype originated in a human donor who was either an allogeneic HSCT recipient or a stem cell or donor lymphocyte infusion donor (not recorded which). It is not recorded whose cells these are; they may come from a transplant donor. CDR3 sequence reads: CASTRLGADEQFF. The CDR3 bases are TGTGCCAGTACCCGTTTGGGGGCGGACGAGCAGTTCTTC. The whole variable domain, remainder taken from reference TRBV19 and TRBJ2-1, is DGGITQSPKYLFRKEGQNVTLSCEQNLNHDAMYWYRQDPGQGLRLIYYSQIVNDFQKGDIAEGYSVSREKKESFPLTVTSAQKNPTAFYLCASTRLGADEQFFGPGTRLTVL.